These T cell receptor beta chains were read from a single sample in a study of blood T cell repertoires in COVID-19. Clones were sequenced by immunoSEQ multiplex PCR, and TCRdb holds only the in-frame ones, with some missing. The sample yields tens of thousands of clones, 80% to 90% seen once. The sample consisted of peripheral blood. All receptors derive from a man in his fifties with acute or convalescent COVID-19. Both conserved end residues are part of each CDR3. A D gene is named only where the DNA matches it firmly. Size tells how often a clone was seen (once, few, many) or the class of an expanded clone, and some rows leave it out.

TRBJ2-1 | once | TRBV28 | TRBD2 | TGTGCCAGCTGCGCCTCTAGCGGCCCCTACAATGAGCAGTTCTTC | CASCASSGPYNEQFF
TRBJ1-2 | NA | TRBV4-1 | NA | TGCGCCAGCAGCCCCCCCGGGGGTAATAGGTATGGCTACACCTTC | CASSPPGGNRYGYTF
TRBJ1-1 | NA | TRBV25-1 | TRBD1 | TGTGCCAGCAGTTCCCTCGACAGGGAAACCACTGAAGCTTTCTTT | CASSSLDRETTEAFF
TRBJ2-5 | NA | TRBV7-9 | TRBD1 | TGTGCCAGCAGCCCCCGGACAGGGGGAAAGACCCAGTACTTC | CASSPRTGGKTQYF
TRBJ2-1 | NA | TRBV18 | TRBD2 | TGTGCCAGCTCACCAGCGTATGCGGGGGGAGCCTACAATGAGCAGTTCTTC | CASSPAYAGGAYNEQFF
TRBJ1-5 | NA | TRBV5-6 | TRBD1 | TGTGCCAGCAGCTATATGGAACCGGGACAGGGAATAATTGAGCCCCAGCATTTT | CASSYMEPGQGIIEPQHF
TRBJ2-5 | NA | TRBV5-1 | TRBD1 | TGCGCCAGCAGCTTGGTTTCCCCGGGACAGCGGGAGACCCAGTACTTC | CASSLVSPGQRETQYF
TRBJ1-1 | NA | TRBV19 | TRBD1 | TGTGCCAGTAGTATCTATCCGGGACAGATTACGAACACTGAAGCTTTCTTT | CASSIYPGQITNTEAFF
TRBJ2-5 | NA | TRBV7-6 | TRBD2 | TGTGCCAGCAGCTTACCGAGCGGGGGGGGGTCCCAGTACTTC | CASSLPSGGGSQYF
TRBJ1-2 | NA | TRBV19 | NA | TGTGCCAGTAGTACACCGGGACTTAGCCATGGCTACACCTTC | CASSTPGLSHGYTF
TRBJ1-2 | NA | TRBV10-3 | NA | TGTGCCATCAGTGAGACAGGGCAAAATGGCTACACCTTC | CAISETGQNGYTF
TRBJ1-5 | NA | TRBV4-1 | NA | TGCGCCAGCAGCCAAGAGGGGGGACCCAATCAGCCCCAGCATTTT | CASSQEGGPNQPQHF
TRBJ2-2 | NA | TRBV7-8 | NA | TGTGCCAGCAGCTTATCTACCGGGGAGCTGTTTTTT | CASSLSTGELFF
TRBJ1-4 | NA | TRBV28 | NA | TGTGCCAGCAGTATTCAGGGTTACGAAAAACTGTTTTTT | CASSIQGYEKLFF
TRBJ2-3 | NA | TRBV7-9 | NA | TGTGCCAGCAGCTTCACAGGCACAGATACGCAGTATTTT | CASSFTGTDTQYF
TRBJ2-7 | NA | TRBV28 | TRBD1 | TGTGCCAGCAGTTGGGGACAGGGATCAAACGAGCAGTACTTC | CASSWGQGSNEQYF
TRBJ2-1 | few | TRBV7-3 | NA | TGTGCCAGCAGCAAAGACTTTTCCTACAATGAGCAGTTCTTC | CASSKDFSYNEQFF
TRBJ1-1 | NA | TRBV29-1 | NA | TGCAGCGTCGCCCATCGGGACCCGGGGGACACTGAAGCTTTCTTT | CSVAHRDPGDTEAFF
TRBJ2-3 | NA | TRBV27 | TRBD2 | TGTGCCAGCAGTTTATTTGGGACAGGGACTAGCGGGGGGCTCACAGATACGCAGTATTTT | CASSLFGTGTSGGLTDTQYF
TRBJ1-1 | NA | TRBV5-4 | NA | TGTGCCAGCAGCTATAGGGGAGGTGAAGCTTTCTTT | CASSYRGGEAFF
TRBJ2-3 | NA | TRBV4-2 | NA | TGTGCCAGCAGCCAAGAATCGCTGAGAGATACGCAGTATTTT | CASSQESLRDTQYF
TRBJ2-1 | NA | TRBV30 | NA | TGTGCCTGGAGTGTTGGCAGATACAATGAGCAGTTCTTC | CAWSVGRYNEQFF
TRBJ1-1 | once | TRBV4-1 | NA | TGCGCCAGCAGCCACCACCCACTAGGGCAGGGGAGAGGGGACACTGAAGCTTTCTTT | CASSHHPLGQGRGDTEAFF
TRBJ1-3 | NA | TRBV11-2 | TRBD1 | TGTGCCAGCAGGTTGACAGGGGACCCAGTCCCTGGAAACACCATATATTTT | CASRLTGDPVPGNTIYF
TRBJ2-5 | NA | TRBV20-1 | NA | TGCAGTGCTACAGGGGACGAGACCCAGTACTTC | CSATGDETQYF
TRBJ2-3 | NA | TRBV15 | TRBD2 | TGTGCCACCAGCAGGGGACTAGCGGGGGGAGGAAGCACAGATACGCAGTATTTT | CATSRGLAGGGSTDTQYF
TRBJ2-2 | NA | TRBV29-1 | TRBD1 | TGCAGCGTTGAACTACCGGGACAGGGGGCCACCGGGGAGCTGTTTTTT | CSVELPGQGATGELFF
TRBJ2-7 | NA | TRBV28 | TRBD2 | TGTGCCAGCAGTTTACAAACCGGGACTATCTCCTACGAGCAGTACTTC | CASSLQTGTISYEQYF
TRBJ2-3 | NA | TRBV24-1 | TRBD1 | TGTGCCACCAGTGATTGGGGACAGGGTTCAAGCACAGATACGCAGTATTTT | CATSDWGQGSSTDTQYF
TRBJ2-4 | NA | TRBV6-1 | NA | TGTGCCAGCAGTGACACAGGCTCGGTCAAAAACATTCAGTACTTC | CASSDTGSVKNIQYF
TRBJ1-5 | NA | TRBV27 | NA | TGTGCCAGCAGACCGCGGGGACCTGATAGCAATCAGCCCCAGCATTTT | CASRPRGPDSNQPQHF
TRBJ1-5 | NA | TRBV19 | NA | TGTGCCAGTGACAGCAGACGGAATCAGCCCCAGCATTTT | CASDSRRNQPQHF
TRBJ1-4 | NA | TRBV6-5 | NA | TGTGCCAGCAGCCAGGGGTTATTAGGTGAAAAACTGTTTTTT | CASSQGLLGEKLFF
TRBJ1-1 | NA | TRBV24-1 | TRBD1 | TGTGCCACCAGTGATTCACCAGGACGACAGGGACGAATGAACACTGAAGCTTTCTTT | CATSDSPGRQGRMNTEAFF
TRBJ1-2 | NA | TRBV7-2 | NA | TGTGCCAGCAGCGCGACTCAGGGTGGCTACACCTTC | CASSATQGGYTF
TRBJ1-2 | NA | TRBV2 | NA | TGTGCCAGCACCCCCCAGGATCATGGCTACACCTTC | CASTPQDHGYTF
TRBJ2-7 | NA | TRBV3-1/TRBV3-2 | TRBD2 | TGTGCCAGCAGTGGACTAGCAGCAACCTACGAGCAGTACTTC | CASSGLAATYEQYF
TRBJ1-1 | NA | TRBV4-1 | TRBD1 | TGCGCCAGCAGCCAAGACCCCCCGACAGGGCGGAACACTGAAGCTTTCTTT | CASSQDPPTGRNTEAFF
TRBJ2-1 | NA | TRBV6-6 | NA | TGTGCCAGCAGTCCCGTTCCCCCGTACTACAATGAGCAGTTCTTC | CASSPVPPYYNEQFF
TRBJ1-5 | NA | TRBV5-1 | NA | TGCGCCAGCAGCTTGACAGGGTCTGGGTCGCCCCAGCATTTT | CASSLTGSGSPQHF
TRBJ2-5 | NA | TRBV6-5 | NA | TGTGCCAGCAGTTACTCTCCAGAACAAGAGACCCAGTACTTC | CASSYSPEQETQYF
TRBJ2-6 | NA | TRBV6-2/TRBV6-3 | TRBD1 | TGTGCCAGCAGTATCCAGGGGGTCGGTATATCTGGGGCCAACGTCCTGACTTTC | CASSIQGVGISGANVLTF
TRBJ1-2 | NA | TRBV7-8 | TRBD1 | TGTGCCAGCAGCTCAGACAGGGGTAGCTATGGCTACACCTTC | CASSSDRGSYGYTF
TRBJ1-5 | once | TRBV12-3/TRBV12-4 | NA | TGTGCCAGCGGTGTACGGGGTAAGCCCCAGCATTTT | CASGVRGKPQHF
TRBJ2-1 | NA | TRBV27 | NA | TGTGCCAGCAGTTTATCGGGCGTGAGCTCCTACAATGAGCAGTTCTTC | CASSLSGVSSYNEQFF
TRBJ1-2 | NA | TRBV12-3/TRBV12-4 | NA | TGTGCCAGCAGTGCTACAGGGAACTATGGCTACACCTTC | CASSATGNYGYTF
TRBJ1-4 | NA | TRBV19 | NA | TGTGCCAGTAGTATTGGAAAGGGGTTTGAAAAACTGTTTTTT | CASSIGKGFEKLFF
TRBJ1-1 | NA | TRBV5-1 | TRBD1 | TGCGCCAGCAGCAGTGGGACAGTGGAATCAACTGAAGCTTTCTTT | CASSSGTVESTEAFF
TRBJ1-4 | NA | TRBV15 | NA | TGTGCCACCAGCAGAGAACAGGGAACTGAAAAACTGTTTTTT | CATSREQGTEKLFF
TRBJ2-1 | NA | TRBV7-9 | TRBD2 | TGTGCCAGCAGCTTAGCGGGACTAGGGTCCAATGAGCAGTTCTTC | CASSLAGLGSNEQFF
TRBJ1-6 | NA | TRBV6-5 | NA | TGTGCCAGCGGGGGCAGGGGAGGGTTCCCACCCCTCCACTTT | CASGGRGGFPPLHF
TRBJ2-1 | NA | TRBV12-5 | TRBD2 | TGTGCTAGTGGCCCCCCAGCGGGACATGAGCAGTTCTTC | CASGPPAGHEQFF
TRBJ2-1 | NA | TRBV5-5 | TRBD2 | TGTGCCAGCAGCTTCCTTGGGGCTAGCGGGGGATACAATGAGCAGTTCTTC | CASSFLGASGGYNEQFF